Given below is one T cell receptor (beta chain) in context. This sample is drawn from a study of blood T cell repertoires in COVID-19. Study-level information: Researchers got acute and convalescent COVID-19 samples from the United States, Italy and Spain. T cells, B-cell-depleted T cells, or PBMCs provided the cDNA or gDNA that served as material.

The CDR3 totals 17 residues. Trimming removed 4 bases from V and 2 bases from J; junction bases left unmatched: 11. Germline CDR1 is LGHNA and CDR2 is YSLEER. How the authors handled the data: Scientists estimated how many nucleated cells there were by amplifying reference gene primers. Clones were sequenced by immunoSEQ multiplex PCR, and TCRdb holds only the in-frame ones, with some missing. That table furnishes V, J and clone size, whereas the DNA furnished D and trimming. The repertoire has over 150,000 clones, roughly 85% of them found once; the top ten carry 1% to 1.2%. The source of this sequence is a man aged 40-55 years with acute or convalescent COVID-19. Sequencing was performed on peripheral blood. The rearrangement links TRBV4-3 to TRBJ2-1, with TRBD2 identical over 7 bases. The CDR3 here is CASSRSHGGGTYNEQFF. The CDR3 DNA is TGCGCCAGCAGCCGATCTCACGGCGGGGGAACCTACAATGAGCAGTTCTTC.